This T cell receptor beta chain stems from a study of T cell changes during pregnancy in multiple sclerosis. The trim removed 4 bases at V and 5 bases at J, leaving 2 bases unmatched. Germline CDR1 reads MNHEY; CDR2 reads SMNVEV (reference sequence). The CDR3 totals 13 residues. The data were produced by immunoSEQ multiplex PCR, yet TCRdb's version contains in-frame clones alone and is incomplete. The sample includes roughly 72,000 clones, around 89% of them seen just once. Sequences were derived from peripheral blood, sampled in the first trimester of pregnancy. V and J are TRBV27 and TRBJ2-4, with 7 bases aligning to TRBD1. This TCR derives from a female donor in good health, enrolled as a control in a pregnancy study. The CDR3 coding sequence is TGTGCCAGCAGTTACAGGGGCGAAAACATTCAGTACTTC. It translates to CASSYRGENIQYF.